This T cell receptor (beta chain) appears in the sequencing data of a study of PD-1 blockade in mismatch repair-deficient tumors. On the study more broadly: Patients had 12 mismatch repair-deficient cancer types, all previously treated and progressing. General study results and limits: After pembrolizumab, tumor-resident clones rose rapidly, then generally contracted before radiologic responses.

TCRdb keeps only in-frame clones here, not all; method: immunoSEQ multiplex PCR. The sample shows tens of thousands of clones, 83% of them seen only once. TCR sequencing covered a few patients who responded to pembrolizumab. For this clone: The antigen is not known.

The specimen was peripheral blood, collected 12 weeks after starting pembrolizumab. This sequence originates from an adult with mismatch repair-deficient cancer.

CDR3 sequence reads: CASTAWPQHF. In nucleotides, the CDR3 is TGTGCCAGCACAGCCTGGCCCCAGCATTTT. The chain recombines TRBV21-1 with TRBJ1-5. TRBV21-1 is marked as a pseudogene. There are 10 residues in the CDR3.